The rows below give T cell receptor beta chains drawn from one sample of a study of shared clonotypes between healthy human individuals. The assay was immunoSEQ multiplex PCR, and TCRdb's table has in-frame clones only and misses some. This table has about 2.1 million clones, 85% to 95% appearing once. What was sequenced was naive CD8+ T cells from PBMCs. The receptor source for this set is a man between 18 and 29 years old in good health. Some clones in this sample may be carry-over from other donors' samples. Each CDR3 is given with its conserved first and last residue. A D gene is named only where the DNA matches it firmly. Clone size appears in some rows only: once, few, many, or a class for an expanded clone.

J gene,clone size,D gene,V gene,CDR3 protein,CDR3 DNA
TRBJ2-5,-,-,TRBV19,CASSIGPQETQYF,TGTGCCAGTAGTATAGGACCGCAAGAGACCCAGTACTTC
TRBJ1-2,-,-,TRBV28,CASTPLAGQPGYTF,TGTGCCAGCACCCCCCTCGCGGGCCAGCCGGGCTACACCTTC
TRBJ1-4,-,-,TRBV18,CASSPPGDLANEKLFF,TGTGCCAGCTCACCCCCCGGGGACCTGGCTAATGAAAAACTGTTTTTT
TRBJ2-7,-,-,TRBV27,CASSLRVPGGQPYEQYF,TGTGCCAGCAGTTTACGAGTTCCGGGGGGCCAACCCTACGAGCAGTACTTC
TRBJ2-7,-,TRBD2,TRBV7-2,CASSNPGLAGVSYEQYF,TGTGCCAGCAGCAATCCGGGACTAGCGGGAGTGTCCTACGAGCAGTACTTC
TRBJ2-1,-,-,TRBV11-2,CASSLDMGRTINEQFF,TGTGCCAGCAGCTTAGACATGGGACGGACGATCAATGAGCAGTTCTTC
TRBJ2-1,-,-,TRBV25-1,CATRAGGLSSYNEQFF,TGTGCCACCCGAGCGGGCGGCCTGAGCTCCTACAATGAGCAGTTCTTC
TRBJ1-1,once,TRBD1,TRBV28,CASSLGQGLGTEAFF,TGTGCCAGCAGTTTAGGACAGGGGCTGGGCACTGAAGCTTTCTTT
TRBJ2-5,-,-,TRBV5-1,CASSYRDFGEETQYF,TGCGCCAGCAGCTACCGGGACTTTGGGGAAGAGACCCAGTACTTC
TRBJ2-6,-,-,TRBV6-5,CASSLGQSGANVLTF,TGTGCCAGCAGCCTAGGACAGAGTGGGGCCAACGTCCTGACTTTC
TRBJ2-7,-,TRBD1,TRBV4-3,CASSHDRGSEQYF,TGCGCCAGCAGCCATGACAGGGGTAGCGAGCAGTACTTC
TRBJ2-5,-,-,TRBV7-9,CASSSVLTGETQYF,TGTGCCAGCAGCTCTGTATTGACCGGGGAGACCCAGTACTTC
TRBJ2-1,-,-,TRBV19,CASSITSSRGLYNEQFF,TGTGCCAGTAGTATCACCTCCAGCAGGGGCCTCTACAATGAGCAGTTCTTC
TRBJ2-7,-,TRBD1,TRBV28,CASSTQSLDRAYEQYF,TGTGCCAGCAGCACTCAAAGCCTGGACAGGGCCTACGAGCAGTACTTC
TRBJ2-7,-,-,TRBV7-9,CASSLGGGSSYEQYF,TGTGCCAGCAGCTTAGGAGGCGGCTCATCCTACGAGCAGTACTTC
TRBJ2-7,-,-,TRBV7-6,CASSPLRDKAYEQYF,TGTGCCAGCAGCCCTCTCCGGGACAAAGCCTACGAGCAGTACTTC
TRBJ2-2,-,TRBD2,TRBV2,CASSETAGDTGELFF,TGTGCCAGCAGTGAGACGGCGGGAGACACCGGGGAGCTGTTTTTT
TRBJ2-7,once,TRBD1,TRBV27,CASSSSLGDRTYEQYF,TGTGCCAGCAGCTCTAGTTTGGGGGACAGGACCTACGAGCAGTACTTC
TRBJ1-2,few,-,TRBV5-5,CASSLERNYGYTF,TGTGCCAGCAGCTTGGAAAGAAACTATGGCTACACCTTC
TRBJ1-1,-,-,TRBV6-5,CASSYRVATRTEAFF,TGTGCCAGCAGTTACCGGGTCGCAACCCGCACTGAAGCTTTCTTT
TRBJ2-2,-,-,TRBV15,CATSRDLGRGTGELFF,TGTGCCACCAGCAGAGATTTAGGGAGAGGAACCGGGGAGCTGTTTTTT
TRBJ1-1,-,-,TRBV7-9,CASSSSGAAEAFF,TGTGCCAGCAGCTCCTCAGGGGCTGCTGAAGCTTTCTTT
TRBJ2-3,-,-,TRBV19,CASGPGPSTDTQYF,TGTGCCAGTGGTCCGGGACCGAGCACAGATACGCAGTATTTT
TRBJ2-2,-,-,TRBV7-9,CASSLEGHPGELFF,TGTGCCAGCAGCTTAGAGGGCCACCCCGGGGAGCTGTTTTTT
TRBJ2-7,-,TRBD2,TRBV10-1,CASSLLAGFRGEQYF,TGCGCCAGCAGTCTCTTAGCGGGATTCAGGGGAGAGCAGTACTTC
TRBJ2-1,once,-,TRBV9,CASSTRTTRVGEQFF,TGTGCCAGCAGCACCCGGACTACCCGGGTGGGTGAGCAGTTCTTC
TRBJ2-7,-,TRBD2,TRBV10-3,CAISGGGLADSSYEQYF,TGTGCCATCAGTGGGGGGGGACTAGCGGACTCCTCCTACGAGCAGTACTTC
TRBJ2-7,-,TRBD2,TRBV5-1,CASSRGLAGYEQYF,TGCGCCAGCAGCCGCGGACTAGCGGGGTACGAGCAGTACTTC
TRBJ2-1,-,-,TRBV9,CASSVGAGPGDEQFF,TGTGCCAGCAGCGTAGGTGCAGGGCCAGGGGATGAGCAGTTCTTC
TRBJ2-1,once,TRBD2,TRBV6-1,CASSVFGTSLGEQFF,TGTGCCAGCAGTGTTTTCGGGACTAGCTTAGGCGAGCAGTTCTTC
TRBJ2-1,-,-,TRBV19,CASSMGEGINEQFF,TGTGCCAGTAGTATGGGGGAAGGGATAAATGAGCAGTTCTTC
TRBJ2-1,-,TRBD2,TRBV27,CASSLSLSGKSGEQFF,TGTGCCAGCAGTTTATCGCTTAGCGGGAAGTCGGGTGAGCAGTTCTTC
TRBJ2-7,once,-,TRBV6-4,CASSDRVCLHEQYF,TGTGCCAGCAGTGACAGGGTTTGTCTCCACGAGCAGTACTTC
TRBJ1-2,-,TRBD1,TRBV19,CASRWGQGSNYGYTF,TGTGCCAGTAGATGGGGACAGGGTAGCAACTATGGCTACACCTTC
TRBJ2-7,-,-,TRBV27,CASSLSPASSYEQYF,TGTGCCAGCAGTTTATCGCCAGCTAGCTCCTACGAGCAGTACTTC
TRBJ2-7,once,TRBD2,TRBV5-6,CASSPGTSGFSEQYF,TGTGCCAGCAGCCCTGGGACTAGCGGGTTCAGCGAGCAGTACTTC
TRBJ2-5,-,-,TRBV4-3,CASSQFLREKETQYF,TGCGCCAGCAGCCAATTCCTCCGGGAAAAGGAGACCCAGTACTTC
TRBJ2-5,-,TRBD1,TRBV23-1,CASSQRYRQGGRETQYF,TGCGCCAGCAGTCAACGATACAGACAGGGGGGGCGAGAGACCCAGTACTTC
TRBJ1-4,-,-,TRBV11-2,CASSLVAGGEKLFF,TGTGCCAGCAGCTTAGTAGCAGGCGGTGAAAAACTGTTTTTT
TRBJ1-1,few,TRBD1,TRBV29-1,CSGLFSGQLEAFF,TGCAGTGGCTTATTTTCGGGACAGCTTGAAGCTTTCTTT
TRBJ1-6,-,-,TRBV27,CASSFDGGSPLHF,TGTGCCAGCAGCTTTGACGGGGGTTCACCCCTCCACTTT
TRBJ2-7,-,TRBD1,TRBV28,CASRATVNRGEGVYEQYF,TGTGCCAGCAGGGCTACCGTTAACAGGGGAGAGGGGGTCTACGAGCAGTACTTC
TRBJ2-2,once,-,TRBV9,CASTPGGKNTGELFF,TGTGCCAGCACCCCCGGCGGAAAGAACACCGGGGAGCTGTTTTTT
TRBJ2-1,once,TRBD2,TRBV28,CASRGLAGGGYNEQFF,TGTGCCAGCAGGGGACTAGCGGGGGGAGGATACAATGAGCAGTTCTTC
TRBJ2-5,-,TRBD1,TRBV10-2,CASSEAYRGTQYF,TGCGCCAGCAGTGAGGCTTACAGGGGGACCCAGTACTTC
TRBJ2-7,-,-,TRBV27,CASSWQRVGYEQYF,TGTGCCAGCAGTTGGCAGAGAGTGGGGTACGAGCAGTACTTC
TRBJ1-4,-,TRBD1,TRBV7-9,CASSQDRGREKLFF,TGTGCCAGCAGCCAGGACAGGGGGCGCGAAAAACTGTTTTTT
TRBJ2-3,few,TRBD1,TRBV5-1,CASSGGQGGTDTQYF,TGCGCCAGCAGCGGGGGACAGGGAGGCACAGATACGCAGTATTTT
TRBJ2-4,-,-,TRBV4-1,CASSPTVRAKNIQYF,TGCGCCAGCAGCCCGACCGTGAGAGCCAAAAACATTCAGTACTTC